These 27 T cell receptor beta chains were sequenced from one sample in a study of shared clonotypes between healthy human individuals. Profiled with immunoSEQ multiplex PCR; TCRdb holds only in-frame clones, not every one. The sample includes 1.4 million or so clones, 98% to 99% seen only once; the top ten take roughly 0.36%. Sequencing was carried out using naive CD4+ T cells sorted from blood. Subset given: CD45RA+ positively selected. The receptor set was obtained from a man younger than 40 in good health.

This clone came up once. V usage is TRBV9 and J usage is TRBJ2-7; tentatively, D is TRBD2 (6 bases). Germline V gene sequence: CDR1 SGDLS, CDR2 YYNGEE. V was trimmed by 3 bases and J by 6 bases, leaving 16 bases between them. The length of the CDR3 is 14 residues. Written as DNA, the CDR3 is TGTGCCAGCAGCGACCCCGGGACTCCTGGCGAGCAGTACTTC. Translation gives CASSDPGTPGEQYF. Looking up the rest from reference TRBV9 and TRBJ2-7 gives the full variable domain: DSGVTQTPKHLITATGQRVTLRCSPRSGDLSVYWYQQSLDQGLQFLIQYYNGEERAKGNILERFSAQQFPDLHSELNLSSLELGDSALYFCASSDPGTPGEQYFGPGTRLTVT.

This rearrangement joins TRBV18 to TRBJ2-3; 7 bases are shared with TRBD2. The J segment lost 0 bases and the V segment lost 1 base, leaving 7 bases of the junction unmatched. CDR3 size: 17 residues. Germline CDR1 KGHSH, CDR2 LQKENI. CDR3 sequence (DNA): TGTGCCAGCTCACCACTTAGACTAGCCCCAAGCACAGATACGCAGTATTTT. Its protein is CASSPLRLAPSTDTQYF.

J is TRBJ1-5 and V is TRBV7-2, with 8 bases fitting TRBD1. The CDR3 length is 12 residues. The germline gives CDR1 SGHTA, CDR2 FQGNSA. The junction had 1 base not matched to a gene; V was cut back by 5 bases and J by 7 bases. The CDR3 DNA follows: TGTGCCAGCAGCGGACAGGGACAGCCCCAGCATTTT. Translation gives CASSGQGQPQHF.

V gene TRBV10-3 combines with J gene TRBJ1-2, with a possible D match to TRBD1 (5 bases). The V end lost 3 bases, the J end lost 0 bases, and 17 bases lay between the germline ends. This CDR3 region has 17 residues. Germline CDR1 and CDR2: ENHRY and SYGVKD. The CDR3 nucleotides read TGTGCCATCAGTGACCCTAGGACGGACAAGACTAACTATGGCTACACCTTC. Translating gives CAISDPRTDKTNYGYTF.

This chain uses TRBV2 with TRBJ2-7; 7 nucleotides align to TRBD2. The trim removed 4 bases at V and 3 bases at J, leaving 3 bases unmatched. Germline CDR1 is SNHLY and CDR2 is FYNNEI. The CDR3 extends over 13 amino acids. The CDR3 DNA sequence: TGTGCCAGCAGTGGGGAGGGGCGCTACGAGCAGTACTTC. Encoded protein: CASSGEGRYEQYF. The variable domain in full, with the rest retrieved from reference TRBV2 and TRBJ2-7, is EPEVTQTPSHQVTQMGQEVILRCVPISNHLYFYWYRQILGQKVEFLVSFYNNEISEKSEIFDDQFSVERPDGSNFTLKIRSTKLEDSAMYFCASSGEGRYEQYFGPGTRLTVT.

The chain links TRBV6-1 to TRBJ2-7; TRBD2 agrees at 11 bases. The CDR3 runs 13 residues. V trimming: 9 bases; J trimming: 2 bases; junction bases outside the gene matches: 3. Germline loops: CDR1 MNHNS, CDR2 SASEGT. Here the CDR3 DNA reads TGTGCCAGTACTAGCGGGGGCCCCTACGAGCAGTACTTC. The encoded protein is CASTSGGPYEQYF.

The chain carries TRBV5-6 and TRBJ2-1; D is unclear. V was cut by 1 base and J by 4 bases, with 9 bases left in between. Germline assignment: CDR1 SGHDT and CDR2 YYEEEE. The CDR3 spans 14 residues. CDR3 protein: CASSLYREYNEQFF. Written as DNA, the CDR3 is TGTGCCAGCAGCTTGTATAGGGAATACAATGAGCAGTTCTTC.

On this clone itself: The sample holds other DNA sequences that translate to the same CDR3. CDR3 sequence: CASSLRTSGSTDTQYF. CDR3 in DNA: TGTGCCAGCAGCTTGCGGACTAGCGGTAGCACAGATACGCAGTATTTT. The rearrangement links TRBV5-4 to TRBJ2-3; TRBD2 matches 10 bases. Per the germline V gene, CDR1 is SGHNT and CDR2 is YYREEE (reference sequence). Trimming cost V 1 base and J 0 bases; bases outside gene matches: 2. CDR3 length: 16 residues.

The V and J genes are TRBV18 and TRBJ2-1, with TRBD2 matching over 11 bases. V lost 4 bases and J lost 6; bases outside the gene matches: 20. The germline CDR1 and CDR2 sequences are KGHSH and LQKENI. This CDR3 is built from 20 residues. The CDR3 loop is CASSLTDLGLAVNDFNEQFF. CDR3 DNA: TGTGCCAGCTCACTCACCGACTTGGGACTAGCGGTTAATGATTTCAATGAGCAGTTCTTC. Complete variable domain (other parts from reference TRBV18 and TRBJ2-1): NAGVMQNPRHLVRRRGQEARLRCSPMKGHSHVYWYRQLPEEGLKFMVYLQKENIIDESGMPKERFSAEFPKEGPSILRIQQVVRGDSAAYFCASSLTDLGLAVNDFNEQFFGPGTRLTVL.

V and J are TRBV6-5 and TRBJ1-1; D gene ambiguous. The CDR3 length is 13 residues. Trimming removed 4 bases at V and 1 base at J, with 7 bases between. The germline CDR1 and CDR2 sequences are MNHEY and SVGAGI. CDR3 sequence reads: CASSWAGNTEAFF. CDR3 DNA: TGTGCCAGCAGTTGGGCTGGGAACACTGAAGCTTTCTTT.

The chain couples TRBV4-2 to TRBJ2-1; TRBD2 aligns across 10 bases. From germline, CDR1 is LGHNA and CDR2 YNFKEQ. V shed 2 bases, J shed 4 bases, and the junction held 8 bases outside the gene matches. CDR3 length: 17 amino acids. CDR3 DNA: TGTGCCAGCAGCCAACTTACCGGGACTAGCGAGTACAATGAGCAGTTCTTC. It specifies CASSQLTGTSEYNEQFF.

This chain uses TRBV11-3 with TRBJ2-7; D may be TRBD1 or TRBD2 (5 bases each). The CDR3 spans 15 residues. V was clipped by 5 bases and J by 7 bases, with 21 bases between them. Germline V gives CDR1 SGHNT, CDR2 YENEEA. The CDR3 DNA reads as TGTGCCAGCAGCCCTGACGGGACGCGACCTTATGAGCAGTACTTC. It specifies CASSPDGTRPYEQYF.

This clone was counted a single time. The rearrangement joins TRBV7-2 to TRBJ2-7; TRBD2 matches 10 bases. CDR3 size: 14 residues. The germline V gene encodes CDR1 SGHTA and CDR2 FQGNSA. With 5 bases clipped from V and 4 bases from J, the junction kept 5 bases outside the gene matches. Here the CDR3 reads CASSASGRGYEQYF. As DNA, the CDR3 is TGTGCCAGCAGCGCTAGCGGGAGAGGTTACGAGCAGTACTTC.

This chain connects TRBV10-3 to TRBJ2-3, with D perhaps matching TRBD2 (6 bases). The CDR3 runs to 16 residues. The germline CDR1 and CDR2 sequences are ENHRY and SYGVKD. Trimming removed 0 bases at V and 0 bases at J, with 10 bases between. The CDR3 coding sequence is TGTGCCATCAGTGAGTCGTCGGGGACTAGCACAGATACGCAGTATTTT. This gives the protein CAISESSGTSTDTQYF.

As concerns this clone: Other DNA sequences within the sample encode an identical CDR3. Here the CDR3 DNA reads TGTGCCAGCTCACCTGACTCTTACGAGCAGTACTTC. Translating gives CASSPDSYEQYF. J is TRBJ2-7 and V is TRBV18; D remains unclear. The CDR3 totals 12 residues. V was pared by 3 bases and J by 4 bases, with 7 bases between. In germline, CDR1 is KGHSH, CDR2 LQKENI.

The chain employs TRBV5-1 and TRBJ1-5; TRBD1 aligns across 9 bases. V lost 4 bases and J lost 4; bases outside the gene matches: 6. CDR3 length: 15 residues. Per germline, CDR1 SGHRS and CDR2 YFSETQ. CDR3 amino acids: CASSTGTGRNQPQHF. The CDR3 DNA follows: TGCGCCAGCAGCACCGGGACAGGGAGGAATCAGCCCCAGCATTTT.

The chain couples TRBV5-6 to TRBJ2-7, with 9 nucleotides matching TRBD2. V trimming: 4 bases; J trimming: 4 bases; junction bases outside the gene matches: 6. The CDR3 runs to 14 residues. CDR1 and CDR2 from the germline V gene are SGHDT and YYEEEE. Here the CDR3 DNA reads TGTGCCAGCAGCCTGACTAGCGGAAAATACGAGCAGTACTTC. This encodes CASSLTSGKYEQYF.

V and J are TRBV4-2 and TRBJ2-2, with 8 bases identical to TRBD2. The CDR3 is 14 amino acids. Germline lookup yields CDR1 LGHNA and CDR2 YNFKEQ. V lost 7 bases, J lost 9 bases, and 10 bases stayed unmatched. In DNA, the CDR3 is TGTGCCAGCACCAGGAGTAGCGGGACGAGGGAGCTGTTTTTT. Protein product: CASTRSSGTRELFF.

The genes are TRBV15 and TRBJ1-5; 11 bases map to TRBD1. J was trimmed by 6 bases and V by 3 bases; bases with no gene match: 4. The CDR3 is 15 amino acids. The V gene's germline CDR1 is LNHNV and CDR2 YYDKDF (reference sequence). The CDR3 protein is CATSSRDRGAQPQHF. The CDR3 coding sequence is TGTGCCACCAGCAGTCGGGACAGGGGGGCTCAGCCCCAGCATTTT. Supplemented by reference TRBV15 and TRBJ1-5, the full variable domain reads DAMVIQNPRYQVTQFGKPVTLSCSQTLNHNVMYWYQQKSSQAPKLLFHYYDKDFNNEADTPDNFQSRRPNTSFCFLDIRSPGLGDTAMYLCATSSRDRGAQPQHFGDGTRLSIL.

This chain joins TRBV11-2 and TRBJ2-3; 7 nucleotides align to TRBD2. The CDR3 is 16 amino acids. CDR1 is SGHAT, CDR2 FQNNGV, per germline. The junction had 14 bases not matched to a gene; V was cut back by 5 bases and J by 6 bases. The DNA of the CDR3 is TGTGCCAGCAGCCGTGTGACGGGAGGCAGAGTGGATACGCAGTATTTT. Its protein is CASSRVTGGRVDTQYF.

The chain recombines TRBV18 with TRBJ2-5; D perhaps matches TRBD2 (5 bases). The CDR3 loop spans 14 amino acids. Trimming took 3 bases from V and 2 from J, leaving 10 bases between them. Germline assignment: CDR1 KGHSH and CDR2 LQKENI. Written as DNA, the CDR3 is TGTGCCAGCTCACCCTTCGGGATACAAGAGACCCAGTACTTC. It yields the protein CASSPFGIQETQYF.

As to this clone: The identical CDR3 is also encoded by other nucleotide sequences in the sample. The V and J genes are TRBV28 and TRBJ1-1; D remains unclear. The CDR3 loop spans 11 amino acids. CDR1 and CDR2 from the germline V gene are MDHEN and SYDVKM. V was cut by 1 base and J by 7 bases, with 4 bases left in between. The CDR3 is CASSLFGEAFF. CDR3 coding DNA: TGTGCCAGCAGTTTATTCGGTGAAGCTTTCTTT.

The J gene is TRBJ2-2, the V gene TRBV9, with D unresolved. This CDR3 spans 13 amino acids. Deletions cut 0 bases from V and 8 bases from J, with 8 bases between. Germline V gene data show CDR1 as SGDLS and CDR2 as YYNGEE. CDR3 in DNA: TGTGCCAGCAGCGTAGGGAGTAGGGGGGAGCTGTTTTTT. It specifies CASSVGSRGELFF.

As concerns this clone: The junction departs from the called germline gene at one end, perhaps through a read error. The chain recombines TRBV7-7 with TRBJ2-3, with 9 bases matching TRBD2. The CDR3 is made up of 16 amino acids. CDR1 SSHAT and CDR2 FNYEAQ come from the germline V gene (reference sequence). The CDR3 here is CASSLSSGVGPDTQYF. Here the CDR3 DNA reads TGTGCTAGCAGCTTATCTAGCGGGGTTGGGCCTGATACGCAGTATTTT.

The chain uses TRBV9 and TRBJ1-4; D is unclear. Germline loops: CDR1 SGDLS, CDR2 YYNGEE. Trimming stripped 4 bases from V and 0 bases from J, with 10 bases between. The CDR3 has 15 residues. The CDR3 is CASSKSTATNEKLFF. As DNA, the CDR3 is TGTGCCAGCAGCAAGTCGACCGCAACTAATGAAAAACTGTTTTTT.

CDR3 residues: CASSGTETYEQYF. The CDR3 DNA is TGTGCCAGCTCCGGGACAGAGACCTACGAGCAGTACTTC. This chain uses TRBV18 with TRBJ2-7, with 7 bases identical to TRBD1. J gave up 2 bases and V 6 bases, and 4 bases lay outside the gene matches. There are 13 residues in the CDR3. The germline gives CDR1 KGHSH, CDR2 LQKENI.

V and J are TRBV5-1 and TRBJ1-1; D remains ambiguous. The CDR3 contains 13 residues. Germline V CDR1 and CDR2: SGHRS, YFSETQ. V was shortened by 4 bases and J by 6 bases, with 13 bases between the two germline ends. In nucleotides, the CDR3 is TGCGCCAGCAGCGCCACGCGAGAGGCTGAAGCTTTCTTT. Translation gives CASSATREAEAFF.